Listed below are T cell receptor beta chains from one sample, sequenced in a study of blood T cell repertoires in COVID-19. Generated by immunoSEQ multiplex PCR, the TCRdb table keeps only in-frame clones and is missing some. This table holds about 150,000 clones, approximately 80% found once. Source material: peripheral blood. Every receptor here comes from a man in his sixties with acute or convalescent COVID-19. Each CDR3 is given with its conserved first and last residue.

V,CDR3
TRBV3-1/TRBV3-2,CASSQVSGVAGEQYF
TRBV10-3,CATTVGTGAGELFF
TRBV2,CASQVGQYNSPLHF
TRBV7-8,CASQPVRTDIGYNEQFF
TRBV6-2/TRBV6-3,CASSYAGTAYGYTF
TRBV29-1,CSVYRQQGQRQYF
TRBV3-1/TRBV3-2,CASREGQVNTEAFF
TRBV19,CASSLTGTGSYNEQFF
TRBV19,CASSRDRASYEQYF
TRBV7-2,CASSAGRSGIYEQYF
TRBV3-1/TRBV3-2,CASSPFAAGALAKNIQYF
TRBV3-1/TRBV3-2,CASSQGVTEAFF
TRBV4-3,CASSQDIPRLARGLSSYNEQFF
TRBV2,CASSALAGGPDTQYF
TRBV18,CASSPGPQEEKLFF
TRBV19,CASMEGWGNQPQHF
TRBV18,CASSSSTGGQETQYF
TRBV6-1,CASSDDRNYGYTF
TRBV5-1,CASSLTQGYSPLHF
TRBV10-3,CAISDRVHGELFF
TRBV11-2,CASHPNLLGQTYSNQPQHF
TRBV28,CASSLGVSGRGGTDTQYF
TRBV27,CASSSLGTVERYGYTF
TRBV7-2,CASSPHPPGELFF
TRBV7-8,CASSLRRRNEQFF
TRBV9,CASSPWGQGKDTIYF
TRBV9,CASSVVGRGAGNTIYF
TRBV7-8,CASSRTRTGAYEQYF
TRBV5-8,CASSRLYEQYF
TRBV30,CAWSGGQGSFMNTEAFF
TRBV12-3/TRBV12-4,CASSLESSAPLHF
TRBV28,CASSSRTRGGGVYQYF
TRBV2,CASSEQGTRNAGELFF
TRBV7-2,CASSLTLAGVEQFF
TRBV18,CASSPEENQPQHF
TRBV19,CASSLRPSSGNTIYF
TRBV5-1,CASSLPRTGDYGYTF
TRBV30,CAWSYSSYEQYF
TRBV27,CASSLSRQGHAGNTEAFF
TRBV5-8,CASSLVRTSGSYNEQFF
TRBV5-4,CASSFPHTGGHGYTF
TRBV2,CASSVEGTSYEQYF
TRBV19,CASTDRGHEQFF
TRBV6-5,CASSHDRDAGELFF
TRBV15,CATSTTGERDTEAFF
TRBV5-1,CASSQQGAVDEQFF
TRBV20-1,CSASAPSGTNSYEQYF
TRBV25-1,CASRMAGQSIQETQYF
TRBV10-3,CAISGGHAVSGNTIYF
TRBV5-1,CASSLDSGHNSPLHF
TRBV19,CASSIDAGPGGYEQYF
TRBV6-5,CASILRDSSNQPQHF